The 31 T cell receptor beta chains reported below all come from one sample, sequenced in a study of T cell changes during pregnancy in multiple sclerosis. Repertoires were generated with immunoSEQ multiplex PCR, while TCRdb's copy carries only in-frame clones and drops some. The data show roughly 110,000 clones, with 92% seen just once and 1.6% held by the top ten. The specimen comprised peripheral blood, sampled after pregnancy. The receptors shown here come from a female donor with multiple sclerosis, enrolled in a pregnancy study.

This chain links TRBV6-6 with TRBJ1-2; the match to TRBD1 covers 12 bases. The germline CDR1 and CDR2 sequences are MNHNY and SVGAGI (reference sequence). The CDR3 totals 14 residues. The V gene end was trimmed by 6 bases and the J gene end by 10 bases; junction bases not matched to a gene: 9. DNA for the CDR3: TGTGCCAGCAGACCACCGGGACAGGGGGCTTACTACACCTTC. Translating it yields CASRPPGQGAYYTF.

The sample holds one count of this clone. The chain carries TRBV25-1 and TRBJ1-6, with D perhaps TRBD1 (5 bases). V was trimmed by 4 bases and J by 0 bases, leaving 10 bases between them. The CDR3 contains 16 residues. Germline V gene lookup returns CDR1 MGHDK and CDR2 SYGVNS. DNA of the CDR3: TGTGCCAGCAGTGCCGGGACTCGCTCCTATAATTCACCCCTCCACTTT. This codes for CASSAGTRSYNSPLHF.

This clone was detected only once. The J gene is TRBJ2-5, the V gene TRBV6-5, with D possibly being TRBD2 (5 bases). V lost 8 bases and J lost 5, with 9 bases in between. This CDR3 spans 11 amino acids. Germline values: CDR1 MNHEY, CDR2 SVGAGI. In DNA form, the CDR3 reads TGTGCCAGCGCTAGCCACGAGACCCAGTACTTC. This gives the protein CASASHETQYF.

The chain couples TRBV6-4 to TRBJ1-2; 8 bases match TRBD1. Germline V gene data show CDR1 as MRHNA and CDR2 as SNTAGT. This CDR3 comprises 14 residues. Trimming took 4 bases from V and 5 from J; bases not matched to a gene: 6. Here the CDR3 reads CASSGGTGNYGYTF. The CDR3, as DNA: TGTGCCAGCAGTGGAGGGACAGGCAATTATGGCTACACCTTC.

The chain links TRBV9 to TRBJ1-4, with D perhaps matching TRBD1 (5 bases). The CDR3 runs to 15 residues. V was cut by 2 bases and J by 3 bases, with 11 bases left in between. Germline V gives CDR1 SGDLS, CDR2 YYNGEE. In DNA form, the CDR3 reads TGTGCCAGCAGCGTCGGGGGGAGGGCTAATGAAAAACTGTTTTTT. It specifies CASSVGGRANEKLFF.

The rearrangement uses TRBV19 and TRBJ2-7, with TRBD1 matching 8 bases. Germline trimming cut 10 bases from V and 2 bases from J; bases unmatched to any gene: 13. Germline V gene sequence: CDR1 LNHDA, CDR2 SQIVND (reference sequence). This CDR3 comprises 15 residues. In nucleotides, the CDR3 is TGTGCCACCACCCCCGGCGGGACAGGAGCCTACGAGCAGTACTTC. Translation: CATTPGGTGAYEQYF.

The genes are TRBV6-1 and TRBJ2-5, with 9 bases that match TRBD2. CDR3 length equals 15 residues. In germline, CDR1 is MNHNS, CDR2 SASEGT. V lost 7 bases to trimming and J lost 2 bases; unmatched junction nucleotides: 8. The CDR3 loop is CASMWAGGFQETQYF. The CDR3 DNA reads TGTGCCAGCATGTGGGCGGGAGGGTTTCAAGAGACCCAGTACTTC.

V gene TRBV19 combines with J gene TRBJ1-2; D gene ambiguous. Per the germline V gene, CDR1 is LNHDA and CDR2 is SQIVND (reference sequence). CDR3 size: 15 residues. V lost 4 bases, J lost 8 bases, and 20 bases lay in between. CDR3 nucleotides: TGTGCCAGTAGTAGGAGTCGGGGTATCGGTGGAGGCTACACCTTC. This sequence encodes CASSRSRGIGGGYTF.

The V call is TRBV5-1, the J call TRBJ2-1, with 8 bases identical to TRBD1. Germline V gives CDR1 SGHRS, CDR2 YFSETQ. CDR3 length equals 18 residues. V dropped 0 bases and J dropped 7; count of bases not matched to a gene: 15. CDR3 in amino acids: CASSLVVDTTGAENEQFF. CDR3 DNA sequence: TGCGCCAGCAGCTTGGTCGTGGATACGACAGGGGCGGAAAATGAGCAGTTCTTC.

The CDR3 coding sequence is TGTGCCTGGAGTGTACGAAGCAACTATGGCTACACCTTC. Amino acids: CAWSVRSNYGYTF. V is TRBV30 and J is TRBJ1-2, with no clear D. The V end lost 0 bases, the J end lost 2 bases, and 7 bases lay between the germline ends. CDR1 GTSNPN and CDR2 SVGIG come from the germline V gene (reference sequence). This CDR3 has 13 amino acids.

This rearrangement joins TRBV7-6 to TRBJ1-2; 12 bases fit TRBD1. The trim removed 4 bases at V and 2 bases at J, leaving 2 bases unmatched. The CDR3 has 15 amino acids. CDR1 is SGHVS, CDR2 FNYEAQ, per germline. CDR3 sequence reads: CASSSGQGANYGYTF. DNA of the CDR3: TGTGCCAGCAGCTCGGGACAGGGGGCAAACTATGGCTACACCTTC.

The DNA for the CDR3 is TGCGCCAGCAGCAGGTCGACAACAGATACGCAGTATTTT. Translation: CASSRSTTDTQYF. The chain has TRBV5-1 and TRBJ2-3; D gene unclear. The germline CDR1 and CDR2 sequences are SGHRS and YFSETQ. The CDR3 runs to 13 residues. V was cut by 4 bases and J by 3 bases, with 9 bases left in between.

V and J are TRBV30 and TRBJ1-4; D unclear. V lost 0 bases, J lost 7 bases, and 12 bases lay in between. The CDR3 contains 14 residues. CDR1 and CDR2 from the germline V gene are GTSNPN and SVGIG (reference sequence). The CDR3 here is CAWSVRTLREKLFF. The CDR3 bases are TGTGCCTGGAGTGTAAGGACTCTCCGTGAAAAACTGTTTTTT.

V usage is TRBV5-1 and J usage is TRBJ2-1; TRBD2 matches 9 bases. Germline V gene data show CDR1 as SGHRS and CDR2 as YFSETQ. This CDR3 region has 16 residues. Unmatched junction bases numbered 9, after V lost 7 bases and J lost 1 base. Here the CDR3 reads CASRGSSGASYNEQFF. In DNA, the CDR3 is TGCGCCAGCCGGGGGTCTAGCGGGGCTTCCTACAATGAGCAGTTCTTC.

The chain couples TRBV6-5 to TRBJ1-2; 8 positions match TRBD1. This CDR3 region has 14 residues. Germline lookup yields CDR1 MNHEY and CDR2 SVGAGI. Germline trimming cut 2 bases from V and 4 bases from J; bases unmatched to any gene: 3. The chain's CDR3 is CASSYQGALYGYTF. The CDR3 DNA sequence: TGTGCCAGCAGTTACCAGGGGGCCCTCTATGGCTACACCTTC.

This chain joins TRBV19 and TRBJ2-2, with 8 bases identical to TRBD1. This CDR3 has 14 residues. Germline values: CDR1 LNHDA, CDR2 SQIVND (reference sequence). V lost 7 bases, J lost 6 bases, and 7 bases stayed unmatched. The CDR3 sequence: CASTSTGVPGELFF. CDR3 bases: TGTGCCAGTACGTCGACAGGGGTCCCCGGGGAGCTGTTTTTT. The variable domain in full, with the rest retrieved from reference TRBV19 and TRBJ2-2, is DGGITQSPKYLFRKEGQNVTLSCEQNLNHDAMYWYRQDPGQGLRLIYYSQIVNDFQKGDIAEGYSVSREKKESFPLTVTSAQKNPTAFYLCASTSTGVPGELFFGEGSRLTVL.

For the CDR3, the DNA is TGTGCCAGCAGTTACAGGGCAACTAATGAAAAACTGTTTTTT. Amino acid sequence: CASSYRATNEKLFF. The chain recombines TRBV5-5 with TRBJ1-4, with D possibly TRBD1 on 6 matching bases. Per the germline V gene, CDR1 is SGHKS and CDR2 is YYEKEE (reference sequence). CDR3 size: 14 residues. Trimming stripped 5 bases from V and 0 bases from J, with 8 bases between. Based on the CDR3 plus reference TRBV5-5 and TRBJ1-4, the full variable domain is DAGVTQSPTHLIKTRGQQVTLRCSPISGHKSVSWYQQVLGQGPQFIFQYYEKEERGRGNFPDRFSARQFPNYSSELNVNALLLGDSALYLCASSYRATNEKLFFGSGTQLSVL.

The chain links TRBV10-3 to TRBJ2-7; 11 positions agree with TRBD1. V lost 0 bases, J lost 12 bases, and 4 bases stayed unmatched. The CDR3 is 13 residues long. Germline V CDR1 and CDR2: ENHRY, SYGVKD. CDR3 sequence (DNA): TGTGCCATCAGTGAGTCGGACAGGGGGCGGGTGTACTTC. It yields the protein CAISESDRGRVYF.

The rearrangement links TRBV5-4 to TRBJ1-2; D is perhaps TRBD1 (5 bases). The CDR3 is 17 amino acids. Germline CDR1 is SGHNT and CDR2 is YYREEE (reference sequence). The ends were cut back, 4 bases at V and 5 bases at J, with 24 bases in the middle. The CDR3 region is CASSPLGGKERNYGYTF. In DNA, the CDR3 is TGTGCCAGCAGCCCGCTTGGGGGGAAAGAGAGGAATTATGGCTACACCTTC.

This chain joins TRBV19 and TRBJ1-5; D possibly corresponds to TRBD1 (5 bases). V shed 5 bases and J shed 2 bases, with 22 bases lying between them. This CDR3 contains 18 residues. CDR1 LNHDA and CDR2 SQIVND come from the germline V gene (reference sequence). The CDR3 region is CASSDPLTGRRGNQPQHF. The CDR3 DNA is TGTGCCAGTAGTGACCCTCTCACAGGCCGACGGGGCAATCAGCCCCAGCATTTT.

This chain links TRBV2 with TRBJ2-1; D is unclear. The CDR3 runs 11 residues. V gave up 8 bases and J gave up 9 bases, with 11 bases separating them. Germline CDR1 SNHLY, CDR2 FYNNEI. The CDR3 nucleotides read TGTGCCAGCGCGCTAGTGGGTGAGCAGTTCTTC. The encoded protein is CASALVGEQFF.

The chain combines TRBV27 with TRBJ2-1, with TRBD2 matching 9 bases. The V segment lost 10 bases and the J segment 5 bases; nucleotides outside the gene matches: 12. Looked up from germline, CDR1 is MNHEY and CDR2 is SMNVEV (reference sequence). The CDR3 covers 15 residues. Here the CDR3 reads CAIRIAGVGNNEQFF. Written as DNA, the CDR3 is TGTGCCATTCGAATAGCGGGAGTGGGTAACAATGAGCAGTTCTTC.

The CDR3 nucleotides are TGTGCCAGCAGCTTAGCCTCAGGGCCCCTGATTACTGAAGCTTTCTTT. This encodes CASSLASGPLITEAFF. The rearrangement uses TRBV7-6 and TRBJ1-1; D may be TRBD1 (5 bases). Germline V gene sequence: CDR1 SGHVS, CDR2 FNYEAQ. The CDR3 extends over 16 amino acids. Trimming pared 0 bases from V and 5 bases from J, leaving 16 bases between.

The chain couples TRBV7-9 to TRBJ1-4; possible D gene TRBD1, 6 bases. The CDR3 sequence is 15 residues long. Germline assignment: CDR1 SEHNR and CDR2 FQNEAQ (reference sequence). Trimming took 6 bases from V and 0 from J, leaving 11 bases between them. CDR3 loop: CASRLGQSTNEKLFF. In nucleotides, the CDR3 is TGTGCCAGCAGGCTCGGACAGTCAACTAATGAAAAACTGTTTTTT.

V is TRBV19 and J is TRBJ2-3; 9 bases are a match to TRBD2. The V gene end was trimmed by 1 base and the J gene end by 1 base; junction bases not matched to a gene: 12. Germline CDR1 is LNHDA and CDR2 is SQIVND (reference sequence). The CDR3 sequence is 19 residues long. The CDR3 coding sequence is TGTGCCAGTAGTATAGGGACTAGCGTTTTGGGTTCTGGCACAGATACGCAGTATTTT. It codes for CASSIGTSVLGSGTDTQYF.

The chain uses TRBV10-3 and TRBJ1-2, with 8 bases identical to TRBD1. The CDR3 sequence is 17 residues long. Germline loops: CDR1 ENHRY, CDR2 SYGVKD. The ends lost 6 bases at V and 2 bases at J; junction bases unmatched: 14. CDR3 loop: CAISARDRNPLNYGYTF. The CDR3 nucleotides read TGTGCCATCAGCGCCCGGGACAGGAACCCCCTCAACTATGGCTACACCTTC.

This chain joins TRBV9 and TRBJ1-3, with D perhaps TRBD1 (5 bases). CDR3 length equals 15 residues. Germline loops: CDR1 SGDLS, CDR2 YYNGEE. The ends were cut back, 3 bases at V and 4 bases at J, with 14 bases in the middle. The CDR3 DNA follows: TGTGCCAGCAGCGAACAAGGGGTATTGGGAAACACCATATATTTT. It specifies CASSEQGVLGNTIYF.

In this sample, this clone turned up once. The chain is built from TRBV10-3 and TRBJ2-7; no clear D. Germline V gene data show CDR1 as ENHRY and CDR2 as SYGVKD. Trimming shortened V by 7 bases and J by 2 bases, and 6 bases separated the two germline ends. The CDR3 contains 11 residues. The CDR3 protein is CAITVTYEQYF. In DNA form, the CDR3 reads TGTGCCATCACGGTTACCTACGAGCAGTACTTC.

This chain joins TRBV10-3 and TRBJ2-3; tentatively, D is TRBD2 (6 bases). Germline V gene sequence: CDR1 ENHRY, CDR2 SYGVKD. The CDR3 loop spans 14 amino acids. Trimming left V 7 bases short and J 2 bases short, with 13 bases between. The CDR3 region is CAIKALADTDTQYF. CDR3 sequence (DNA): TGTGCCATCAAGGCTTTAGCGGACACAGATACGCAGTATTTT.

This clone was detected only once. The chain has TRBV9 and TRBJ2-3; TRBD2 aligns across 9 bases. J lost 4 bases, V lost 4 bases, and 7 bases had no gene match. Germline V gene data show CDR1 as SGDLS and CDR2 as YYNGEE. This CDR3 region has 15 residues. The CDR3 loop reads CASSLSGGWADTQYF. The CDR3 DNA follows: TGTGCCAGCAGCCTAAGCGGGGGGTGGGCAGATACGCAGTATTTT.

This sequence joins TRBV27 and TRBJ2-7, with TRBD1 matching 8 bases. This CDR3 contains 15 residues. In germline, CDR1 is MNHEY, CDR2 SMNVEV (reference sequence). Trimming cost V 7 bases and J 5 bases; bases outside gene matches: 13. CDR3 residues: CASILWTGIWDEQYF. DNA for the CDR3: TGTGCCAGCATCCTCTGGACAGGGATATGGGACGAGCAGTACTTC.